This T cell receptor (beta chain) was obtained from a study of technical replicates of blood from a handful of donors. The assay was immunoSEQ multiplex PCR, and TCRdb's table has in-frame clones only and misses some. This sample has fewer than 100,000 clones, with around 95% found just once. Turning to this clone: In the same sample, other DNA sequences code for this CDR3.

The sample consisted of T cells isolated from PBMCs. This TCR came from a human donor in good health.

The chain's CDR3 is CASSVGGGDYGYTF. DNA for the CDR3: TGTGCCAGCAGCGTAGGGGGCGGTGACTATGGCTACACCTTC. The rearrangement joins TRBV9 to TRBJ1-2; D is perhaps TRBD1 (5 bases). The CDR3 loop spans 14 amino acids. V was pared by 0 bases and J by 3 bases, with 9 bases between. Germline CDR1 reads SGDLS; CDR2 reads YYNGEE.